This TCR beta chain appears in the sequencing data of a study of control samples from healthy donors and cancer patients. This CDR3 region has 16 residues. Germline V gene lookup returns CDR1 LNHNV and CDR2 YYDKDF (reference sequence). V was cut by 2 bases and J by 4 bases, with 17 bases left in between. Assay used: immunoSEQ multiplex PCR; TCRdb lists only in-frame clones, some missing. The repertoire includes about 150,000 clones, around 90% of them detected once, and roughly 1.7% sits in the top ten. The V call is TRBV15, the J call TRBJ1-1; weak D call: TRBD1 (6 bases). Sequencing used blood. This TCR derives from a young man in good health. The CDR3 region is CATSRPGGRGFTEAFF. In nucleotides, the CDR3 is TGTGCCACCAGCAGACCTGGGGGCAGGGGATTCACTGAAGCTTTCTTT.